Each of the 17 T cell receptor beta chains below was sequenced from the same sample in a study of OX40 agonist ivuxolimab in advanced cancers. Clones were read by immunoSEQ multiplex PCR, and TCRdb kept only the in-frame ones, dropping some. The sample has roughly 100,000 clones; 80% to 95% are singletons. This specimen was CD4+ or CD8+ T cells sorted from blood, taken in a trial of the OX40 agonist ivuxolimab. The receptors shown here come from an adult with an advanced solid tumor such as melanoma, head and neck, liver or kidney cancer.

The chain joins TRBV6-5 to TRBJ2-7; D is unclear. The CDR3 consists of 11 residues. V shed 4 bases and J shed 7 bases, with 8 bases lying between them. Per the germline V gene, CDR1 is MNHEY and CDR2 is SVGAGI. CDR3 amino acids: CASSFAGEQYF. The CDR3 nucleotides read TGTGCCAGCAGTTTCGCCGGTGAGCAGTACTTC.

This rearrangement joins TRBV5-1 to TRBJ1-1, with 8 bases matching TRBD1. Trimming cost V 1 base and J 1 base; bases outside gene matches: 0. CDR1 SGHRS and CDR2 YFSETQ come from the germline V gene. This CDR3 is 14 amino acids long. DNA of the CDR3: TGCGCCAGCAGCTTGCAGGGGGCGAACACTGAAGCTTTCTTT. Translation: CASSLQGANTEAFF.

This clone was found once. The chain carries TRBV27 and TRBJ2-7; 10 nucleotides line up with TRBD2. This CDR3 region has 16 residues. Per the germline V gene, CDR1 is MNHEY and CDR2 is SMNVEV (reference sequence). Losses at the gene ends were 5 bases for V and 3 bases for J; bases not matched to a gene: 10. The CDR3 sequence: CASSPSLAGEVYEQYF. The CDR3, as DNA: TGTGCCAGCAGTCCGAGCCTAGCGGGAGAGGTCTACGAGCAGTACTTC.

The V call is TRBV2, the J call TRBJ2-1; 14 nucleotides match TRBD2. Unmatched junction bases numbered 18, after V lost 4 bases and J lost 7 bases. Germline values: CDR1 SNHLY, CDR2 FYNNEI. The CDR3 has 20 residues. Here the CDR3 reads CASSVLGTSGSFYLGNEQFF. The CDR3 DNA is TGTGCCAGCAGTGTGTTGGGGACTAGCGGGAGTTTCTATTTGGGGAATGAGCAGTTCTTC.

The V and J genes are TRBV7-9 and TRBJ2-7; D is unresolved. The CDR3 runs to 14 residues. The germline gives CDR1 SEHNR, CDR2 FQNEAQ (reference sequence). Trimming took off 3 bases at V and 3 bases at J, with 12 bases between the two ends. The CDR3 region is CASSFSQSLYEQYF. As DNA, the CDR3 is TGTGCCAGCAGCTTTAGTCAGTCCCTCTACGAGCAGTACTTC. The variable domain in full, completed from reference TRBV7-9 and TRBJ2-7, reads DTGVSQNPRHKITKRGQNVTFRCDPISEHNRLYWYRQTLGQGPEFLTYFQNEAQLEKSRLLSDRFSAERPKGSFSTLEIQRTEQGDSAMYLCASSFSQSLYEQYFGPGTRLTVT.

The chain employs TRBV5-1 and TRBJ2-7; D may be TRBD1 (5 bases). The CDR3 has 15 residues. Trimming stripped 4 bases from V and 3 bases from J, with 17 bases between. The germline V gene has CDR1 SGHRS and CDR2 YFSETQ. CDR3 in amino acids: CASSIGTGEGYEQYF. The CDR3 nucleotides are TGCGCCAGCAGCATAGGTACAGGTGAAGGCTACGAGCAGTACTTC.

The chain's CDR3 is CASSVGSGSVTPGELFF. The CDR3 region has the DNA TGTGCCAGCAGCGTCGGTAGCGGGAGCGTTACCCCCGGGGAGCTGTTTTTT. The J gene is TRBJ2-2, the V gene TRBV9; 9 positions agree with TRBD2. CDR3 size: 17 residues. The V gene end was trimmed by 2 bases and the J gene end by 6 bases; junction bases not matched to a gene: 11. From germline, CDR1 is SGDLS and CDR2 YYNGEE.

V is TRBV28 and J is TRBJ2-3; unclear D gene. Between the trimmed V and J ends, which lost 5 bases and 1 base, there was a span of 16 bases. CDR3 size: 16 residues. Germline V gene sequence: CDR1 MDHEN, CDR2 SYDVKM. Here the CDR3 reads CASSIRLVDGTDTQYF. In DNA, the CDR3 is TGTGCCAGCAGTATCAGGTTGGTTGATGGCACAGATACGCAGTATTTT.

Notes on this clone: The same CDR3 is also encoded by other DNA sequences in this sample. The chain employs TRBV5-6 and TRBJ2-7; D is undetermined. CDR3 size: 12 residues. In germline, CDR1 is SGHDT, CDR2 YYEEEE. V lost 4 bases and J 0 bases, leaving 5 bases between the germline ends. The DNA of the CDR3 is TGTGCCAGCAGCACGGGCTCCTACGAGCAGTACTTC. It encodes CASSTGSYEQYF.

The chain recombines TRBV6-1 with TRBJ2-1, with unresolved D. V gave up 0 bases and J gave up 4 bases, with 13 bases separating them. The CDR3 extends over 16 amino acids. Germline CDR1 MNHNS, CDR2 SASEGT. The CDR3 reads CASSEAFRTDYNEQFF. The CDR3 coding sequence is TGTGCCAGCAGTGAAGCCTTTCGGACGGATTACAATGAGCAGTTCTTC.

The V gene is TRBV15, the J gene TRBJ2-5; 7 positions match TRBD2. The CDR3 spans 13 residues. With 5 bases clipped from V and 4 bases from J, the junction kept 4 bases outside the gene matches. In germline, CDR1 is LNHNV, CDR2 YYDKDF (reference sequence). The CDR3: CATSVIAGETQYF. The DNA of the CDR3 is TGTGCCACCAGCGTAATAGCGGGAGAGACCCAGTACTTC. Full variable domain (remainder filled in from reference TRBV15 and TRBJ2-5): DAMVIQNPRYQVTQFGKPVTLSCSQTLNHNVMYWYQQKSSQAPKLLFHYYDKDFNNEADTPDNFQSRRPNTSFCFLDIRSPGLGDTAMYLCATSVIAGETQYFGPGTRLLVL.

The gene calls are TRBV27 and TRBJ2-1; 8 bases are a match to TRBD2. CDR1 and CDR2 from the germline V gene are MNHEY and SMNVEV (reference sequence). The V segment lost 5 bases and the J segment 6 bases; nucleotides outside the gene matches: 15. The CDR3 is 17 amino acids. The CDR3 loop reads CASSPLLPGGSGNEQFF. CDR3 nucleotides: TGTGCCAGCAGTCCCCTCCTCCCGGGAGGGTCCGGCAATGAGCAGTTCTTC.

The V gene is TRBV19, the J gene TRBJ1-5; D not certain. Germline CDR1 and CDR2: LNHDA and SQIVND (reference sequence). The CDR3 totals 15 residues. Deletions cut 3 bases from V and 5 bases from J, with 14 bases between. In DNA form, the CDR3 reads TGTGCCAGTAGTATGAGCCTCACCGGGGATCAGCCCCAGCATTTT. It is translated as CASSMSLTGDQPQHF.

The chain recombines TRBV5-4 with TRBJ2-7; 8 bases fit TRBD2. Per the germline V gene, CDR1 is SGHNT and CDR2 is YYREEE (reference sequence). The CDR3 is made up of 15 amino acids. V shed 4 bases, J shed 2 bases, and the junction held 8 bases outside the gene matches. This CDR3 is CASSPYSGMPYEQYF. CDR3 DNA: TGTGCCAGCAGCCCCTATAGCGGGATGCCCTACGAGCAGTACTTC. The full variable domain, with the rest looked up from reference TRBV5-4 and TRBJ2-7, is ETGVTQSPTHLIKTRGQQVTLRCSSQSGHNTVSWYQQALGQGPQFIFQYYREEENGRGNFPPRFSGLQFPNYSSELNVNALELDDSALYLCASSPYSGMPYEQYFGPGTRLTVT.

The V gene is TRBV2, the J gene TRBJ2-7, with D uncertain. The CDR3 is made up of 17 amino acids. Germline V gives CDR1 SNHLY, CDR2 FYNNEI. Trimming removed 6 bases at V and 2 bases at J, with 23 bases between. The CDR3 sequence: CASSFTTDNPSPYEQYF. The CDR3 region has the DNA TGTGCCAGCAGCTTCACGACCGATAACCCATCCCCCTACGAGCAGTACTTC. The entire variable domain, with the rest obtained from reference TRBV2 and TRBJ2-7, is as follows: EPEVTQTPSHQVTQMGQEVILRCVPISNHLYFYWYRQILGQKVEFLVSFYNNEISEKSEIFDDQFSVERPDGSNFTLKIRSTKLEDSAMYFCASSFTTDNPSPYEQYFGPGTRLTVT.

CDR3 DNA: TGTGCCAGCAGCTACGACGTCCTCGATGGCTACACCTTC. Amino acid sequence: CASSYDVLDGYTF. This chain uses TRBV11-2 with TRBJ1-2; D remains ambiguous. Germline CDR1 and CDR2: SGHAT and FQNNGV. Trimming pared 4 bases from V and 6 bases from J, leaving 12 bases between. CDR3 size: 13 residues.

The chain recombines TRBV9 with TRBJ2-5; D is perhaps TRBD2 (6 bases). Germline values: CDR1 SGDLS, CDR2 YYNGEE. V was trimmed by 3 bases and J by 3 bases, leaving 18 bases between them. This CDR3 is 16 amino acids long. For the CDR3, the DNA is TGTGCCAGCAGCGCCCTTGACCAGGGCGGGGAAGAGACCCAGTACTTC. Residues: CASSALDQGGEETQYF.